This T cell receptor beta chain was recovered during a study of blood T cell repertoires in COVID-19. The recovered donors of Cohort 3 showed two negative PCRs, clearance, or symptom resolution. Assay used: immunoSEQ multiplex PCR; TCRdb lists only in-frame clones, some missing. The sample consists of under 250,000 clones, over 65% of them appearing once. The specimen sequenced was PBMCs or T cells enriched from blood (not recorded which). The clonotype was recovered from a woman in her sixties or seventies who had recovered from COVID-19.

Written as DNA, the CDR3 is TGTGCCATCAGTGACACTCGAGGACTCCACCTCGAGAACACTGAAGCTTTCTTT. This sequence encodes CAISDTRGLHLENTEAFF. This chain links TRBV10-3 with TRBJ1-1, with D unresolved. Germline CDR1 ENHRY, CDR2 SYGVKD. V was shortened by 3 bases and J by 1 base, with 21 bases between the two germline ends. CDR3 length: 18 residues.